These 9 T cell receptor beta chains originate from one sample sequenced in a study of graft-versus-host responses after intestinal transplantation. The table came from immunoSEQ multiplex PCR; TCRdb's copy has only in-frame clones and leaves some out. The sample lists 11,000 to 15,000 clones, around 38% seen once, with under 1.2% in the top ten. The input for sequencing was alloreactive CD4+ T cells from a mixed lymphocyte reaction culture, taken before intestinal transplant. Subset specified: CFSE-low proliferating T cells sorted from roughly six-day pre-transplant mixed lymphocyte reaction (GvH or HvG direction). Source of these receptors: a human patient who received an intestinal transplant.

This clone has only a few counts. This rearrangement joins TRBV30 to TRBJ2-1; no clear D. Trimming left V 2 bases short and J 3 bases short, with 8 bases between. The CDR3 loop spans 13 amino acids. Per germline, CDR1 GTSNPN and CDR2 SVGIG (reference sequence). This chain's CDR3 is CAWSSLGYNEQFF. The DNA of the CDR3 is TGTGCCTGGAGTTCCCTCGGCTACAATGAGCAGTTCTTC.

This chain joins TRBV6-4 and TRBJ2-7, with TRBD2 identical over 10 bases. There are 17 residues in the CDR3. Germline lookup yields CDR1 MRHNA and CDR2 SNTAGT. V lost 2 bases, J lost 3 bases, and 10 bases stayed unmatched. The CDR3 DNA sequence: TGTGCCAGCAGTGACAGGCGAACGGGACTAGCGCGCTACGAGCAGTACTTC. Encoded protein: CASSDRRTGLARYEQYF.

The chain has TRBV4-3 and TRBJ2-7, with TRBD1 as a possible D gene (5 bases). The CDR3 has 14 residues. V was shortened by 1 base and J by 2 bases, with 9 bases between the two germline ends. Germline assignment: CDR1 LGHNA and CDR2 YSLEER. CDR3 nucleotide sequence: TGCGCCAGCAGCCAAGGGGTGGGGCCCTACGAGCAGTACTTC. Translation gives CASSQGVGPYEQYF.

V is TRBV2 and J is TRBJ1-1, with D maybe TRBD1 (5 bases). V was cut by 4 bases and J by 2 bases, with 8 bases left in between. Germline V lookup: CDR1 SNHLY, CDR2 FYNNEI. The CDR3 length is 13 residues. Here the CDR3 DNA reads TGTGCCAGCAGTGCGGGACTTAACACTGAAGCTTTCTTT. Translation gives CASSAGLNTEAFF. The variable domain in full, with the rest retrieved from reference TRBV2 and TRBJ1-1, is EPEVTQTPSHQVTQMGQEVILRCVPISNHLYFYWYRQILGQKVEFLVSFYNNEISEKSEIFDDQFSVERPDGSNFTLKIRSTKLEDSAMYFCASSAGLNTEAFFGQGTRLTVV.

The J gene is TRBJ1-4, the V gene TRBV6-5; TRBD1 agrees at 10 bases. From germline, CDR1 is MNHEY and CDR2 SVGAGI. The CDR3 contains 15 residues. Unmatched junction bases numbered 6, after V lost 5 bases and J lost 6 bases. The CDR3 bases are TGTGCCAGCAGTCTACTGGGACAGGGGCATGAAAAACTGTTTTTT. This gives the protein CASSLLGQGHEKLFF.

This clone was seen more than once but under ten times. This chain links TRBV6-6 with TRBJ1-1, with D possibly matching TRBD1 (5 bases). V lost 6 bases, J lost 4 bases, and 15 bases lay in between. CDR1 and CDR2 (germline): MNHNY, SVGAGI (reference sequence). CDR3 length: 14 residues. This CDR3 is CASRPFQGATEAFF. As DNA, the CDR3 is TGTGCCAGCAGACCATTCCAGGGCGCCACTGAAGCTTTCTTT.

This clone is labeled medium-sized. The chain is built from TRBV7-9 and TRBJ1-1; TRBD1 might be the D (6 bases). The CDR3 sequence is 14 residues long. V was cut by 3 bases and J by 3 bases, with 11 bases left in between. Germline-derived CDR1 and CDR2 are SEHNR and FQNEAQ (reference sequence). The CDR3 nucleotides are TGTGCCAGCAGCTTGGTAGGGGGGGACACTGAAGCTTTCTTT. Translated, it gives CASSLVGGDTEAFF. Based on the CDR3 plus reference TRBV7-9 and TRBJ1-1, the full variable domain is DTGVSQNPRHKITKRGQNVTFRCDPISEHNRLYWYRQTLGQGPEFLTYFQNEAQLEKSRLLSDRFSAERPKGSFSTLEIQRTEQGDSAMYLCASSLVGGDTEAFFGQGTRLTVV.

The chain links TRBV11-3 to TRBJ1-6; possibly TRBD1 for D (6 bases). The CDR3 loop spans 15 amino acids. The germline V and J ends were trimmed by 5 bases and 6 bases, with 14 bases remaining between them. CDR1 is SGHNT, CDR2 YENEEA, per germline. CDR3 DNA sequence: TGTGCCAGCAGCACCCGGACAGTGACTAATTCACCCCTCCACTTT. It specifies CASSTRTVTNSPLHF.

The chain couples TRBV7-7 to TRBJ2-7, with D possibly being TRBD1 (5 bases). Germline CDR1 SSHAT, CDR2 FNYEAQ (reference sequence). Trimming shortened V by 2 bases and J by 2 bases, and 10 bases separated the two germline ends. CDR3 length: 14 amino acids. The CDR3 nucleotides read TGTGCCAGCAGCTTATGGGGCATCGCCTACGAGCAGTACTTC. The encoded protein is CASSLWGIAYEQYF.